These 28 T cell receptor beta chains came from one sample sequenced in a study of blood T cell repertoires in COVID-19. Clones were sequenced by immunoSEQ multiplex PCR, and TCRdb holds only the in-frame ones, with some missing. The repertoire has around 64,000 clones, roughly 91% of them found once; the top ten carry about 8.1%. The specimen sequenced was peripheral blood. Receptors originate from a human donor in a cohort sampled during active COVID-19.

This clone showed up just a few times. The V gene is TRBV7-2, the J gene TRBJ1-1; D unclear. The CDR3 is 14 residues long. The V end lost 2 bases, the J end lost 5 bases, and 12 bases lay between the germline ends. CDR1 is SGHTA and CDR2 is FQGNSA in the germline V gene. The CDR3 sequence is CASSLIGRMTEAFF. The CDR3 DNA is TGTGCCAGCAGCTTAATTGGCAGGATGACTGAAGCTTTCTTT.

The chain links TRBV27 to TRBJ2-3; possible D gene TRBD2, 5 bases. This CDR3 comprises 16 residues. Deletions cut 5 bases from V and 0 bases from J, with 15 bases between. Germline V CDR1 and CDR2: MNHEY, SMNVEV (reference sequence). DNA of the CDR3: TGTGCCAGCAGTCTCAGTAAAGCGGCCAGCACAGATACGCAGTATTTT. This gives the protein CASSLSKAASTDTQYF.

This chain joins TRBV7-2 and TRBJ2-3; 8 bases align to TRBD2. Germline CDR1 is SGHTA and CDR2 is FQGNSA. The CDR3 has 16 residues. With V trimmed by 3 bases and J by 4 bases, 9 bases remained unmatched. CDR3 sequence reads: CASSFSGGPLADTQYF. DNA of the CDR3: TGTGCCAGCAGCTTTTCGGGGGGGCCTTTGGCAGATACGCAGTATTTT.

The V and J genes are TRBV10-3 and TRBJ2-7; 8 nucleotides align to TRBD1. The germline gives CDR1 ENHRY, CDR2 SYGVKD. This CDR3 spans 16 amino acids. V was pared by 0 bases and J by 2 bases, with 6 bases of the junction left unmatched. The CDR3 loop is CAISESRDRNTYEQYF. The CDR3 bases are TGTGCCATCAGTGAGTCCCGGGACAGGAACACCTACGAGCAGTACTTC.

This chain links TRBV2 with TRBJ2-3, with 10 nucleotides matching TRBD2. Germline trimming cut 9 bases from V and 4 bases from J; bases unmatched to any gene: 7. Germline V gives CDR1 SNHLY, CDR2 FYNNEI. There are 14 residues in the CDR3. The CDR3 bases are TGTGCCAGTGGAGCGGGGGGGCCTTCAGATACGCAGTATTTT. It encodes CASGAGGPSDTQYF.

This rearrangement joins TRBV6-2 or TRBV6-3 to TRBJ2-1; TRBD2 agrees at 10 bases. Germline lookup yields CDR1 MNHEY and CDR2 SVGEGT. V lost 4 bases, J lost 1 base, and 4 bases stayed unmatched. This CDR3 region has 16 residues. CDR3 loop: CASSSLAGSSYNEQFF. CDR3 bases: TGTGCCAGCAGTTCACTAGCGGGGTCGTCCTACAATGAGCAGTTCTTC.

V gene TRBV1 combines with J gene TRBJ2-1; the table assigns TRBD2, which was not confirmed against the DNA. TRBV1 is tagged as a pseudogene. The CDR3 consists of 19 residues. CDR3 in amino acids: CTSSQDRLAEALSYNEQFF. CDR3 DNA sequence: TGCACCAGCAGCCAAGATCGGCTAGCGGAGGCCCTTTCCTACAATGAGCAGTTCTTC.

V is TRBV9 and J is TRBJ2-3; 7 bases match TRBD1. Germline V gene data show CDR1 as SGDLS and CDR2 as YYNGEE. The V and J ends lost 1 base and 6 bases, in that order; junction bases with no gene match: 5. The CDR3 is 14 residues long. CDR3 nucleotide sequence: TGTGCCAGCAGCGTATTAGGGGGCAGGGATACGCAGTATTTT. Amino acid sequence: CASSVLGGRDTQYF.

The rearrangement joins TRBV4-2 to TRBJ1-6, with 8 bases that match TRBD1. Germline V gives CDR1 LGHNA, CDR2 YNFKEQ. CDR3 length: 15 amino acids. V trimming: 6 bases; J trimming: 6 bases; junction bases outside the gene matches: 7. The CDR3 sequence: CASREQGVTNSPLHF. DNA for the CDR3: TGTGCCAGCAGGGAACAGGGGGTGACTAATTCACCCCTCCACTTT.

The chain is built from TRBV7-9 and TRBJ2-3; D gene ambiguous. The CDR3 runs to 14 residues. The ends were cut back, 2 bases at V and 4 bases at J, with 10 bases in the middle. Germline V gene lookup returns CDR1 SEHNR and CDR2 FQNEAQ (reference sequence). CDR3 nucleotides: TGTGCCAGCAGCTTAAACCCCCCAGCAGATACGCAGTATTTT. This gives the protein CASSLNPPADTQYF.

The chain uses TRBV28 and TRBJ1-2; TRBD1 aligns across 9 bases. The CDR3 contains 13 residues. V trimming: 4 bases; J trimming: 4 bases; junction bases outside the gene matches: 1. Germline V gives CDR1 MDHEN, CDR2 SYDVKM. The DNA for the CDR3 is TGTGCCAGCAGTTGGACAGGGGCCTATGGCTACACCTTC. It is translated as CASSWTGAYGYTF.

In its sample, this clone was seen a few times. In DNA, the CDR3 is TGTGCCAGCAGCTTAAGGGACAGGGTGACCTACGAGCAGTACTTC. Translated, it gives CASSLRDRVTYEQYF. The V and J genes are TRBV5-6 and TRBJ2-7; 9 bases fit TRBD1. The V gene's germline CDR1 is SGHDT and CDR2 YYEEEE. There are 15 residues in the CDR3. V was clipped by 2 bases and J by 2 bases; unmatched bases: 5.

The rearrangement joins TRBV4-1 to TRBJ1-3; 7 bases are a match to TRBD1. Germline V gene sequence: CDR1 MGHRA, CDR2 YSYEKL. The CDR3 consists of 19 residues. The ends lost 0 bases at V and 2 bases at J; junction bases unmatched: 13. CDR3 region: CASSQDGQGVAVAGNTIYF. For the CDR3, the DNA is TGCGCCAGCAGCCAAGATGGGCAGGGGGTGGCTGTTGCTGGAAACACCATATATTTT.

This clone was seen only once. V gene TRBV2 combines with J gene TRBJ2-3, with TRBD2 as a possible D gene (5 bases). The V end lost 9 bases, the J end lost 8 bases, and 18 bases lay between the germline ends. The CDR3 sequence is 13 residues long. In germline, CDR1 is SNHLY, CDR2 FYNNEI. The CDR3: CARSGDPGGTQYF. CDR3 DNA sequence: TGTGCCAGGTCAGGAGACCCCGGAGGTACGCAGTATTTT.

The V call is TRBV9, the J call TRBJ2-2; 9 bases are shared with TRBD1. Trimming removed 4 bases from V and 6 bases from J; junction bases left unmatched: 7. Germline-derived CDR1 and CDR2 are SGDLS and YYNGEE. The CDR3 spans 15 residues. CDR3 DNA sequence: TGTGCCAGCAGCACCGACAGGGGGTTAGCCGGGGAGCTGTTTTTT. This codes for CASSTDRGLAGELFF.

The V gene is TRBV9, the J gene TRBJ2-1; TRBD2 aligns across 7 bases. With 0 bases clipped from V and 2 bases from J, the junction kept 11 bases outside the gene matches. The CDR3 is 18 residues long. Germline loops: CDR1 SGDLS, CDR2 YYNGEE. This CDR3 is CASSVDISRGGTYNEQFF. Here the CDR3 DNA reads TGTGCCAGCAGCGTAGATATTTCGAGGGGAGGGACCTACAATGAGCAGTTCTTC.

The chain uses TRBV18 and TRBJ1-1, with 10 bases fitting TRBD1. Germline loops: CDR1 KGHSH, CDR2 LQKENI. V shed 3 bases and J 10 bases; nucleotides not matched to a gene: 2. CDR3 size: 12 residues. CDR3 nucleotides: TGTGCCAGCTCACCTGGGGACAGGGGAGCTTTCTTT. It yields the protein CASSPGDRGAFF.

The chain is built from TRBV3-1 (or the pseudogene TRBV3-2) and TRBJ2-3, with D possibly matching TRBD1 (5 bases). CDR1 and CDR2 from the germline V gene are LGHDT and YNNKEL (reference sequence). The CDR3 length is 17 residues. Between the trimmed V and J ends, which lost 1 base and 10 bases, there was a span of 24 bases. The CDR3 region is CASSQVAPGPRSRAQYF. Written as DNA, the CDR3 is TGTGCCAGCAGCCAAGTCGCCCCAGGACCGCGATCCAGGGCGCAGTATTTT.

V gene TRBV4-1 combines with J gene TRBJ2-3; possible D gene TRBD1, 5 bases. V shed 1 base and J shed 10 bases, with 12 bases lying between them. Germline V CDR1 and CDR2: MGHRA, YSYEKL. The CDR3 has 13 residues. The chain's CDR3 is CASSQAGQDAQYF. CDR3 bases: TGCGCCAGCAGCCAAGCAGGGCAGGATGCGCAGTATTTT.

The chain carries TRBV7-2 and TRBJ1-1; the D is unclear. This CDR3 is 12 amino acids long. V was trimmed by 7 bases and J by 3 bases, leaving 9 bases between them. Germline V gene data show CDR1 as SGHTA and CDR2 as FQGNSA. CDR3 nucleotide sequence: TGTGCCAGCAACCTGAGGGACACTGAAGCTTTCTTT. It specifies CASNLRDTEAFF.

The chain recombines TRBV7-3 with TRBJ2-5; unclear D gene. This CDR3 is built from 13 residues. V lost 5 bases to trimming and J lost 5 bases, with 12 bases between them. Germline V CDR1 and CDR2: SGHTA, FQGTGA. The CDR3 nucleotides read TGTGCCAGCAGCCGGAATGCCGGGGAGACCCAGTACTTC. Its translation is CASSRNAGETQYF.

The CDR3 loop reads CASSFLTGLSYEQYF. CDR3 DNA: TGTGCCAGCAGCTTCTTGACAGGCCTTTCCTACGAGCAGTACTTC. V gene TRBV7-9 combines with J gene TRBJ2-7, with D tentatively TRBD1 (6 bases). This CDR3 contains 15 residues. V shed 3 bases and J shed 1 base, with 13 bases lying between them. Germline lookup yields CDR1 SEHNR and CDR2 FQNEAQ (reference sequence). The full variable domain, with the rest looked up from reference TRBV7-9 and TRBJ2-7, is DTGVSQNPRHKITKRGQNVTFRCDPISEHNRLYWYRQTLGQGPEFLTYFQNEAQLEKSRLLSDRFSAERPKGSFSTLEIQRTEQGDSAMYLCASSFLTGLSYEQYFGPGTRLTVT.

V and J are TRBV10-3 and TRBJ2-7; TRBD1 might be the D (5 bases). V dropped 9 bases and J dropped 3 bases, with 21 bases sitting between them. Germline loops: CDR1 ENHRY, CDR2 SYGVKD. This CDR3 has 15 residues. CDR3 in DNA: TGTGCCATAGGAGATCTAGGGGCCCCTCGCTACGAGCAGTACTTC. This codes for CAIGDLGAPRYEQYF.

This clone showed up just once. This rearrangement joins TRBV13 to TRBJ2-7; perhaps TRBD2 as D (5 bases). The CDR3 extends over 12 amino acids. V was pared by 1 base and J by 5 bases, with 6 bases between. CDR1 is PRHDT and CDR2 is FYEKMQ in the germline V gene (reference sequence). CDR3 amino acids: CASSLVGDEQYF. As DNA, the CDR3 is TGTGCCAGCAGCTTAGTCGGGGACGAGCAGTACTTC. The complete variable domain, with remaining parts taken from reference TRBV13 and TRBJ2-7, reads AAGVIQSPRHLIKEKRETATLKCYPIPRHDTVYWYQQGPGQDPQFLISFYEKMQSDKGSIPDRFSAQQFSDYHSELNMSSLELGDSALYFCASSLVGDEQYFGPGTRLTVT.

The chain has TRBV6-5 and TRBJ2-1; D might be TRBD2 (7 bases). CDR3 size: 16 residues. From germline, CDR1 is MNHEY and CDR2 SVGAGI. Between the trimmed V and J ends, which lost 4 bases and 6 bases, there was a span of 19 bases. CDR3 region: CASSLSSWGGLNEQFF. CDR3 bases: TGTGCCAGCAGTTTAAGTTCGTGGGGGGGCCTCAATGAGCAGTTCTTC.

CDR3 in DNA: TGTGCCAGTAGTATCAGGGCCGCGTCGGGCGCGAACATTCAGTACTTC. Translated, it gives CASSIRAASGANIQYF. This rearrangement joins TRBV19 to TRBJ2-4; D may be TRBD1 (5 bases). The CDR3 extends over 16 amino acids. V dropped 3 bases and J dropped 7 bases, with 19 bases sitting between them. Germline loops: CDR1 LNHDA, CDR2 SQIVND (reference sequence).

The CDR3 reads CASSHGQGAFVTEAFF. CDR3 nucleotides: TGTGCCAGCAGCCACGGACAGGGGGCGTTTGTCACTGAAGCTTTCTTT. The V and J genes are TRBV5-8 and TRBJ1-1; TRBD1 matches 11 bases. V trimming: 4 bases; J trimming: 4 bases; junction bases outside the gene matches: 9. CDR1 and CDR2 from the germline V gene are SGHTS and YDEGEE. The CDR3 loop spans 16 amino acids.

The CDR3 region has the DNA TGTGCCACTACCCGAAATCGGGGAGAGACCCAGTACTTC. This codes for CATTRNRGETQYF. The rearrangement joins TRBV19 to TRBJ2-5; D perhaps matches TRBD2 (5 bases). This CDR3 is 13 amino acids long. Trimming took 10 bases from V and 4 from J, leaving 16 bases between them. CDR1 is LNHDA and CDR2 is SQIVND in the germline V gene (reference sequence).